These 18 T cell receptor beta chains were all obtained from the same sample, sequenced in a study of radiotherapy plus CTLA-4 blockade in lung cancer. Using immunoSEQ multiplex PCR, the repertoire was profiled, and TCRdb retains in-frame clones only, with some absent. In the table there are about 68,000 clones, 79% of which are singletons. The starting material was peripheral blood, obtained from a patient treated with radiotherapy plus ipilimumab. These receptors all come from a human donor with non-small cell lung cancer who had a complete response to radiotherapy plus ipilimumab.

This chain uses TRBV5-4 with TRBJ2-2, with D perhaps matching TRBD2 (5 bases). CDR3 length: 15 residues. Per the germline V gene, CDR1 is SGHNT and CDR2 is YYREEE (reference sequence). Trimming removed 10 bases at V and 1 base at J, with 17 bases between. The CDR3: CAVRGAARNTGELFF. In DNA form, the CDR3 reads TGTGCCGTTCGGGGAGCCGCAAGGAACACCGGGGAGCTGTTTTTT.

V is TRBV12-5 and J is TRBJ2-7; maybe TRBD2 (6 bases). CDR1 is LGHNT and CDR2 is FRNRAP in the germline V gene. The CDR3 extends over 14 amino acids. The ends were cut back, 1 base at V and 5 bases at J, with 12 bases in the middle. The CDR3 DNA follows: TGTGCTAGTGGTTTGGGACGGGGGACGGACGAGCAGTACTTC. Translating it yields CASGLGRGTDEQYF.

This rearrangement joins TRBV6-5 to TRBJ2-5, with TRBD1 matching 8 bases. The CDR3 has 15 residues. V shed 7 bases and J 5 bases; nucleotides not matched to a gene: 12. CDR1 MNHEY and CDR2 SVGAGI come from the germline V gene. The CDR3 here is CASNPTARGRETQYF. Written as DNA, the CDR3 is TGTGCCAGCAACCCAACCGCCAGGGGGCGCGAGACCCAGTACTTC.

The chain links TRBV15 to TRBJ2-1; the D gene is possibly TRBD1 (6 bases). Trimming stripped 0 bases from V and 6 bases from J, with 27 bases between. The V gene's germline CDR1 is LNHNV and CDR2 YYDKDF (reference sequence). The CDR3 has 20 residues. The CDR3 loop is CATSRDGAGRAQGTRNEQFF. DNA for the CDR3: TGTGCCACCAGCAGAGATGGGGCGGGTCGGGCGCAGGGGACACGCAATGAGCAGTTCTTC.

The chain uses TRBV5-4 and TRBJ1-2, with 8 bases aligning to TRBD1. The CDR3 has 15 amino acids. Germline CDR1 and CDR2: SGHNT and YYREEE (reference sequence). J gave up 5 bases and V 4 bases, and 10 bases lay outside the gene matches. The CDR3 coding sequence is TGTGCCAGCAGCCCAGAGGGGACAGGAGGTTATGGCTACACCTTC. This gives the protein CASSPEGTGGYGYTF.

In its sample, this clone was seen a few times. The rearrangement joins TRBV10-3 to TRBJ2-7; D is possibly TRBD2 (5 bases). V dropped 0 bases and J dropped 7 bases, with 13 bases sitting between them. There are 14 residues in the CDR3. CDR1 is ENHRY, CDR2 SYGVKD, per germline. The CDR3: CAISESRGQLEQYF. For the CDR3, the DNA is TGTGCCATCAGTGAGTCACGAGGGCAACTAGAGCAGTACTTC.

The chain joins TRBV6-6 to TRBJ2-3; 7 positions match TRBD1. With 6 bases clipped from V and 4 bases from J, the junction kept 10 bases outside the gene matches. The CDR3 contains 15 residues. Germline CDR1 is MNHNY and CDR2 is SVGAGI (reference sequence). The CDR3 coding sequence is TGTGCCAGCAGCCCAATGACAGGGTGGTCAGATACGCAGTATTTT. This encodes CASSPMTGWSDTQYF.

The chain combines TRBV11-2 with TRBJ2-1; 7 bases are shared with TRBD2. Germline assignment: CDR1 SGHAT and CDR2 FQNNGV. CDR3 size: 15 residues. The V and J ends lost 2 bases and 8 bases, in that order; junction bases with no gene match: 9. CDR3 coding DNA: TGTGCCAGCAGCTTAAGAGCGGGAACCTTCCATGAGCAGTTCTTC. This gives the protein CASSLRAGTFHEQFF.

This clone was detected once. The J gene is TRBJ2-6, the V gene TRBV27; D gene uncertain. V shed 3 bases and J shed 4 bases, with 13 bases lying between them. Looked up from germline, CDR1 is MNHEY and CDR2 is SMNVEV (reference sequence). The CDR3 runs to 16 residues. This chain's CDR3 is CASSLKRDSGANVLTF. The CDR3, as DNA: TGTGCCAGCAGTTTGAAGAGAGACTCGGGGGCCAACGTCCTGACTTTC.

This clone came up a few times. This chain links TRBV11-3 with TRBJ2-1; tentatively, D is TRBD1 or TRBD2 (5 bases each). This CDR3 has 13 amino acids. Looked up from germline, CDR1 is SGHNT and CDR2 is YENEEA. V was trimmed by 6 bases and J by 3 bases, leaving 9 bases between them. The DNA of the CDR3 is TGTGCCAGCAGGGGGGACCACTACAATGAGCAGTTCTTC. It translates to CASRGDHYNEQFF.

This chain uses TRBV15 with TRBJ1-1; D ambiguous. The CDR3 contains 14 residues. V was pared by 0 bases and J by 6 bases, with 11 bases between. The germline CDR1 and CDR2 sequences are LNHNV and YYDKDF (reference sequence). The CDR3 DNA follows: TGTGCCACCAGCAGAGATAGAACTACCCCTGAAGCTTTCTTT. Amino acid sequence: CATSRDRTTPEAFF.

This sequence joins TRBV27 and TRBJ2-6; D call uncertain. The CDR3 is 17 amino acids. V lost 0 bases and J lost 1, with 10 bases in between. Germline loops: CDR1 MNHEY, CDR2 SMNVEV (reference sequence). The CDR3 nucleotides read TGTGCCAGCAGTTTATCCTTTATAATGTCTGGGGCCAACGTCCTGACTTTC. Its translation: CASSLSFIMSGANVLTF. Using reference TRBV27 and TRBJ2-6 for the parts outside the CDR3, the full variable domain is EAQVTQNPRYLITVTGKKLTVTCSQNMNHEYMSWYRQDPGLGLRQIYYSMNVEVTDKGDVPEGYKVSRKEKRNFPLILESPSPNQTSLYFCASSLSFIMSGANVLTFGAGSRLTVL.

The V call is TRBV30, the J call TRBJ1-2, with D perhaps TRBD1 (6 bases). V lost 4 bases, J lost 5 bases, and 20 bases lay in between. Germline lookup yields CDR1 GTSNPN and CDR2 SVGIG (reference sequence). This CDR3 comprises 15 residues. CDR3 sequence (DNA): TGTGCCTGGACAGGATTACAGGGCCGGGGGTATGGCTACACCTTC. Its protein is CAWTGLQGRGYGYTF.

This clone was observed a handful of times. The chain links TRBV27 to TRBJ1-2; TRBD1 matches 7 bases. This CDR3 region has 17 residues. V lost 2 bases, J lost 1 base, and 10 bases stayed unmatched. From germline, CDR1 is MNHEY and CDR2 SMNVEV (reference sequence). The CDR3 here is CASSLRGGRPSNYGYTF. Here the CDR3 DNA reads TGTGCCAGCAGTTTAAGAGGGGGCCGACCCAGTAACTATGGCTACACCTTC.

The J gene is TRBJ1-1, the V gene TRBV6-5; possible D gene TRBD1, 6 bases. The CDR3 length is 13 residues. Trimming cost V 2 bases and J 5 bases, with 9 bases left between them. CDR1 is MNHEY, CDR2 SVGAGI, per germline. CDR3 coding DNA: TGTGCCAGCAGTTACGAGGGGGAGACTGAAGCTTTCTTT. It is translated as CASSYEGETEAFF.

The CDR3 region is CASTSWSGLAGDTQYF. In DNA form, the CDR3 reads TGTGCCAGCACCTCATGGTCAGGACTAGCGGGAGATACGCAGTATTTT. The V gene is TRBV5-8, the J gene TRBJ2-3; 11 bases are a match to TRBD2. The V gene end was trimmed by 6 bases and the J gene end by 5 bases; junction bases not matched to a gene: 11. The germline CDR1 and CDR2 sequences are SGHTS and YDEGEE. The CDR3 has 16 residues.

This chain links TRBV6-5 with TRBJ1-6; 8 bases fit TRBD1. The CDR3 contains 15 residues. Germline V gives CDR1 MNHEY, CDR2 SVGAGI. V shed 2 bases and J 7 bases; nucleotides not matched to a gene: 4. The CDR3 bases are TGTGCCAGCAGTTACCGGAACAGGGGGAATTCACCCCTCCACTTT. Its translation is CASSYRNRGNSPLHF.

This clone came up a few times. The rearrangement uses TRBV10-1 and TRBJ1-1, with 12 bases that match TRBD1. CDR3 length: 14 residues. The germline V gene has CDR1 WNHNN and CDR2 SYGVQD (reference sequence). J was trimmed by 7 bases and V by 6 bases; bases with no gene match: 6. The CDR3 loop is CASRPGQGANEAFF. The CDR3 region has the DNA TGCGCCAGCAGACCGGGACAGGGGGCCAATGAAGCTTTCTTT.